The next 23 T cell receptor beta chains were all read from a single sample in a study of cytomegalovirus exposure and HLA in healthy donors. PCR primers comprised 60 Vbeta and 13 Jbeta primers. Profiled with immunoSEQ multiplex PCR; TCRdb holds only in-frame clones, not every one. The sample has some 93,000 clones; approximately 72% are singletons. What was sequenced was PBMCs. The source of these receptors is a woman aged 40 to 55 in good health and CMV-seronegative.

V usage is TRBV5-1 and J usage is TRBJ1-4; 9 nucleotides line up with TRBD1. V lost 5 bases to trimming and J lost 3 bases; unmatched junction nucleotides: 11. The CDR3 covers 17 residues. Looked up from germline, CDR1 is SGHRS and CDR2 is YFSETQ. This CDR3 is CASSAGTGSSSNEKLFF. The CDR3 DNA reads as TGCGCCAGCAGTGCCGGGACAGGGTCTTCTTCTAATGAAAAACTGTTTTTT. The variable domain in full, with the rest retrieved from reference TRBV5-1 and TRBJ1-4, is KAGVTQTPRYLIKTRGQQVTLSCSPISGHRSVSWYQQTPGQGLQFLFEYFSETQRNKGNFPGRFSGRQFSNSRSEMNVSTLELGDSALYLCASSAGTGSSSNEKLFFGSGTQLSVL.

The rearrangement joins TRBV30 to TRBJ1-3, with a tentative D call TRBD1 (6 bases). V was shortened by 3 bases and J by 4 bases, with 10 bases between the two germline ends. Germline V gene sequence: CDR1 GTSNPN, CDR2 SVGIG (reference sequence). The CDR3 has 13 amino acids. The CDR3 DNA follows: TGTGCCTGGAGAAAACAGGGCGGAAACACCATATATTTT. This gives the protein CAWRKQGGNTIYF.

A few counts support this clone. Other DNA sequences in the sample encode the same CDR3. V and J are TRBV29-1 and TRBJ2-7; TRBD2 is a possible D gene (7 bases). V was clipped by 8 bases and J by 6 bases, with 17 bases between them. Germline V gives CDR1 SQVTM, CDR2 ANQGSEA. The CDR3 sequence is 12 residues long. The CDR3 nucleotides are TGCAGCTCTTTGCGTAGGGGGGGCGAGCAGTACTTC. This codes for CSSLRRGGEQYF.

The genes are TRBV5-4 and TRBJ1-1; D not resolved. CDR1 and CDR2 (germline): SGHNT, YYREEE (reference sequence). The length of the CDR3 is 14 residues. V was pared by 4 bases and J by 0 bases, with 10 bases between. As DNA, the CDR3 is TGTGCCAGCAGCCCGGGCGGGCTGAACACTGAAGCTTTCTTT. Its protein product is CASSPGGLNTEAFF.

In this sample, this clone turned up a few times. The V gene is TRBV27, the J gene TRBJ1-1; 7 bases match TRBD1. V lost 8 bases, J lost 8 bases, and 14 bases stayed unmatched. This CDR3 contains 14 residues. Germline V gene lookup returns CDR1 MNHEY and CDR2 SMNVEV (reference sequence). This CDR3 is CASGLVPEGAEAFF. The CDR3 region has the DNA TGTGCCAGCGGCCTAGTACCGGAGGGGGCCGAAGCTTTCTTT.

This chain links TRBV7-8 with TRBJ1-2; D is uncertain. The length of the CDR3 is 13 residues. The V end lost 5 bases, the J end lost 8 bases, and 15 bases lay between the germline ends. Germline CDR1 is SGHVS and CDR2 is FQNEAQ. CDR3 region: CASSLGRSRGYTF. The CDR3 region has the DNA TGTGCCAGCAGCCTAGGACGGAGTAGGGGCTACACCTTC. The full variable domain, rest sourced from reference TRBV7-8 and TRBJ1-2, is GAGVSQSPRYKVAKRGQDVALRCDPISGHVSLFWYQQALGQGPEFLTYFQNEAQLDKSGLPSDRFFAERPEGSVSTLKIQRTQQEDSAVYLCASSLGRSRGYTFGSGTRLTVV.

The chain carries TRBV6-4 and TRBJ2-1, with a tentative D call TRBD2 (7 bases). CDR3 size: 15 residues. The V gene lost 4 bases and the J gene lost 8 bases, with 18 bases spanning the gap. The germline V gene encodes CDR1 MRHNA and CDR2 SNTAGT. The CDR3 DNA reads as TGTGCCAGCAGTGCGTCCCCTTCGGGGGGCGATGAGCAGTTCTTC. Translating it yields CASSASPSGGDEQFF.

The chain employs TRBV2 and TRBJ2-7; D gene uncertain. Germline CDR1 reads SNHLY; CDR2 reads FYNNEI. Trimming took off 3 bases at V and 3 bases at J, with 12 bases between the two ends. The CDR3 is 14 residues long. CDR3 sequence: CASSEVAVSYEQYF. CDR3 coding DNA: TGTGCCAGCAGTGAGGTGGCGGTGAGCTACGAGCAGTACTTC.

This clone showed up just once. The CDR3 sequence is CASSLTGNSYNEQFF. As DNA, the CDR3 is TGTGCCAGCAGCTTAACGGGTAACTCCTACAATGAGCAGTTCTTC. The chain is built from TRBV11-3 and TRBJ2-1; D call uncertain. The CDR3 is made up of 15 amino acids. V dropped 2 bases and J dropped 0 bases, with 8 bases sitting between them. The germline gives CDR1 SGHNT, CDR2 YENEEA.

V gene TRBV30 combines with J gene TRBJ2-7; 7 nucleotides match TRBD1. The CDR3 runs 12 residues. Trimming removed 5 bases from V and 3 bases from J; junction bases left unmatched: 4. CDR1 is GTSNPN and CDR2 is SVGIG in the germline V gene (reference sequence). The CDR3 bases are TGTGCCTGGTCCCGGGACAGCTACGAGCAGTACTTC. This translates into CAWSRDSYEQYF.

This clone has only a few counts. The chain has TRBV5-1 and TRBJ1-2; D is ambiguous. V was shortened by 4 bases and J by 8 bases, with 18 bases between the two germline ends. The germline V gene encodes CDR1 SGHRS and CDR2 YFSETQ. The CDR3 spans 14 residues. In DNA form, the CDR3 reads TGCGCCAGCAGCCTGCTCCCCGGGTCTGGCGGCTACACCTTC. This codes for CASSLLPGSGGYTF.

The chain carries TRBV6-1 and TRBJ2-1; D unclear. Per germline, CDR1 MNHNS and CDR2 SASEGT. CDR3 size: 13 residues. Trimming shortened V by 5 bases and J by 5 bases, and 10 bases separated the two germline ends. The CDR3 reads CASSFRRDNEQFF. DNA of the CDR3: TGTGCCAGCAGTTTCCGCCGAGACAATGAGCAGTTCTTC.

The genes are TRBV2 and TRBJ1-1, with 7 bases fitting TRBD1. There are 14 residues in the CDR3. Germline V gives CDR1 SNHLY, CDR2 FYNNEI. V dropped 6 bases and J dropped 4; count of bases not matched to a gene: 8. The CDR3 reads CASRTAGGSTEAFF. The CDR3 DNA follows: TGTGCCAGCAGGACGGCAGGGGGTAGCACTGAAGCTTTCTTT.

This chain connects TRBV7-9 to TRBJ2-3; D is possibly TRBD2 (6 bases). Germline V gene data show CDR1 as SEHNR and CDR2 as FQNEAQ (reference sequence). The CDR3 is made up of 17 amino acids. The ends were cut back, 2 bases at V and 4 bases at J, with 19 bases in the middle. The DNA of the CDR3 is TGTGCCAGCAGCTTATTGCCGAGGCGGGATTTGGCAGATACGCAGTATTTT. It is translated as CASSLLPRRDLADTQYF.

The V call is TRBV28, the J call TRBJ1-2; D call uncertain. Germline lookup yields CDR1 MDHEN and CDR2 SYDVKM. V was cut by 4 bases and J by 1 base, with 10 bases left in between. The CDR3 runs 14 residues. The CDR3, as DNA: TGTGCCAGCAGTTGGAACAGCCGTAACTATGGCTACACCTTC. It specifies CASSWNSRNYGYTF.

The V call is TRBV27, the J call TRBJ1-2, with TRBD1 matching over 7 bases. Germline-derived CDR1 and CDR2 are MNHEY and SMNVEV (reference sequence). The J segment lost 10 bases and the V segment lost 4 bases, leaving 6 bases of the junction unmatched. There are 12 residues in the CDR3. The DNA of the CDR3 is TGTGCCAGCAGTTCGGGACAGCGGGTCTACACCTTC. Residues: CASSSGQRVYTF.

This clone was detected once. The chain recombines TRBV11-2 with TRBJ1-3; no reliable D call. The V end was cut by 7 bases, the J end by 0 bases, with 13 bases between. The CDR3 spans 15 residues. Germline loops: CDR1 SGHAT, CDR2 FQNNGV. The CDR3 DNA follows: TGTGCCAGCACCCGGAGGGCTCTCTCTGGAAACACCATATATTTT. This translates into CASTRRALSGNTIYF.

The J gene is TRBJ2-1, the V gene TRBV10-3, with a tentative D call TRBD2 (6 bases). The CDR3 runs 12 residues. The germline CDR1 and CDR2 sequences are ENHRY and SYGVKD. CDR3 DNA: TGTGGGGCGGGGACCGCCTACAATGAGCAGTTCTTC. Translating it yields CGAGTAYNEQFF.

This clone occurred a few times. The CDR3 is CASSLAGLGSGNTIYF. The CDR3 DNA is TGCGCCAGCAGCTTGGCCGGGTTGGGCTCTGGAAACACCATATATTTT. V gene TRBV5-1 combines with J gene TRBJ1-3; D is undetermined. The germline V and J ends were trimmed by 0 bases and 0 bases, with 10 bases remaining between them. There are 16 residues in the CDR3. CDR1 is SGHRS and CDR2 is YFSETQ in the germline V gene. The whole variable domain, filled in from reference TRBV5-1 and TRBJ1-3, reads KAGVTQTPRYLIKTRGQQVTLSCSPISGHRSVSWYQQTPGQGLQFLFEYFSETQRNKGNFPGRFSGRQFSNSRSEMNVSTLELGDSALYLCASSLAGLGSGNTIYFGEGSWLTVV.

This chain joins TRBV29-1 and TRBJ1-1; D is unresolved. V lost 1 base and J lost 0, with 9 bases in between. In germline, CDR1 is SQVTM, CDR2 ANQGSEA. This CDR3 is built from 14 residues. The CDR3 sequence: CSVEVRGMNTEAFF. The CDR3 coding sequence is TGCAGCGTTGAAGTCCGAGGAATGAACACTGAAGCTTTCTTT.

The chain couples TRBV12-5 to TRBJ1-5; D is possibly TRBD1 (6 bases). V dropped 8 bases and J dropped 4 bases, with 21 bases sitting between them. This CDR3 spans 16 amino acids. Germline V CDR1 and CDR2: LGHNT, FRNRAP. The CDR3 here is CASMAGQTGQNQPQHF. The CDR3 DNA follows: TGTGCTAGTATGGCTGGGCAGACAGGCCAGAATCAGCCCCAGCATTTT.

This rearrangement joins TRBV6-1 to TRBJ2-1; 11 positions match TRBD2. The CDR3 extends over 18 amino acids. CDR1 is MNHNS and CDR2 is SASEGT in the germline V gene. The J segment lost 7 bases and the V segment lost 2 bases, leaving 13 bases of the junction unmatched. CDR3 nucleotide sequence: TGTGCCAGCAGTGAATACGGGGAAGGTAGCGGGAGGGCAAATGAGCAGTTCTTC. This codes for CASSEYGEGSGRANEQFF.

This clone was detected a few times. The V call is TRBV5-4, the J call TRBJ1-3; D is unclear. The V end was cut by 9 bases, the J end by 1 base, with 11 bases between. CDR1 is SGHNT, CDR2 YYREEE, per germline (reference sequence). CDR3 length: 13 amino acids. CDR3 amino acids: CATEVISGNTIYF. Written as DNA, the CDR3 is TGTGCCACTGAGGTCATTTCTGGAAACACCATATATTTT.